This T cell receptor (beta chain) emerged from a study of early stage breast cancer tumors. Whole-study results and caveats: Compared with adjacent normal breast, tumors showed approximately 2.5-fold denser, more clonal T cells.

The sample holds a few counts of this clone. No antigen is known for it. TCRdb's table, derived via immunoSEQ multiplex PCR, lists solely in-frame clones and lacks some. The repertoire holds tens of thousands of clones, with approximately 84% as singletons. Germline V CDR1 and CDR2: SGHRS, YFSETQ. The V and J ends lost 5 bases and 5 bases respectively, with 13 bases between them. The CDR3 sequence is 13 residues long. V and J are TRBV5-1 and TRBJ2-5, with D perhaps being TRBD1 or TRBD2 (5 bases each). The sample comprised blood. The source of this sequence is a person aged 50 to 59 with breast cancer. CDR3 region: CASRRGDAETQYF. The CDR3, as DNA: TGCGCCAGCAGAAGAGGGGATGCGGAGACCCAGTACTTC.